The T cell receptor beta chain described here comes from a study of T-cell memory formation after mild COVID-19. On the study more broadly: Clusters were largely donor specific.

5'RACE primed from the constant segment yielded TCR alpha and TCR beta cDNA libraries bearing sample barcodes and UMIs. TCRdb reanalysed the 5' RACE reads using MiXCR and keeps one entry per CDR3 protein. The sample yields some 300,000 distinct CDR3 sequences, 20% seen once. Per the germline V gene, CDR1 is SQVTM and CDR2 is ANQGSEA. V gave up 3 bases and J gave up 4 bases, with 12 bases separating them. The CDR3 runs 13 residues. Study results and limitations: The study found contracting CD4+ clones mainly in CM and EM and contracting CD8+ clones in EMRA. Pre-infection memory harbored some responding clones, suggesting cross-reactive memory joined.

A remark on this clonotype: Its antigen is still unknown.

This sequence was found in a man aged 18-30 years who had mild COVID-19 (a few samples of this study predate the infection). Cell type and time point are not known. Sequenced input: PBMCs or a T cell subset sorted from them (not recorded which). V is TRBV29-1 and J is TRBJ1-1; TRBD1 might be the D (5 bases). The CDR3 DNA reads TGCAGCGTTGATTCCAGGGCGGCCACTGAAGCTTTCTTT. Translating it yields CSVDSRAATEAFF.